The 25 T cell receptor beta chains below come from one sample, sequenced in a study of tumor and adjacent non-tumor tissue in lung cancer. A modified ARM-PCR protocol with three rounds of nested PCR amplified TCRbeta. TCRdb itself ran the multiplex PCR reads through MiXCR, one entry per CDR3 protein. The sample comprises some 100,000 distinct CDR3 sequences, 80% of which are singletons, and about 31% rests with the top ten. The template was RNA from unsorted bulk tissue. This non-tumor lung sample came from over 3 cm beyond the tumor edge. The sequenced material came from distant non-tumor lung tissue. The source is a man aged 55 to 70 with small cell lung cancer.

The DNA of the CDR3 is TGTGCCAGCAGTTCCGGGATTAGCGGGACCTATAGCGGAGAGACCCAGTACTTC. Protein: CASSSGISGTYSGETQYF. V usage is TRBV12-3 or TRBV12-4 and J usage is TRBJ2-5, with 8 bases fitting TRBD2. The ends lost 4 bases at V and 4 bases at J; junction bases unmatched: 17. There are 18 residues in the CDR3.

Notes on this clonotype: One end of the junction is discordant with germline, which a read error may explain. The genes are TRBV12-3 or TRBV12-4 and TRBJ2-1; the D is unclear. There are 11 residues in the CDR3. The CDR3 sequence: CASSVYDEQFF. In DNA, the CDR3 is TGTGCTAGCAGTGTCTACGATGAGCAGTTCTTC.

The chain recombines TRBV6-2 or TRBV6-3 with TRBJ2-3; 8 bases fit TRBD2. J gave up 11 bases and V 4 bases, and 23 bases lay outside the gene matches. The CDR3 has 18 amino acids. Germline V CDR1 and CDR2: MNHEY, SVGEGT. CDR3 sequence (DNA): TGTGCCAGCAGTTCGGTCTTAGGGAGGACTAGCAGCCCAAATATGCAGTATTTT. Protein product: CASSSVLGRTSSPNMQYF.

CDR3 sequence reads: CASSVRVPTGTSRTDTQYF. The CDR3, as DNA: TGTGCCAGCAGTGTCCGGGTCCCAACTGGGACTAGTAGAACAGATACGCAGTATTTT. The chain has TRBV6-5 and TRBJ2-3, with 8 positions matching TRBD2. With V trimmed by 5 bases and J by 3 bases, 19 bases remained unmatched. The CDR3 runs to 19 residues. CDR1 MNHEY and CDR2 SVGAGI come from the germline V gene.

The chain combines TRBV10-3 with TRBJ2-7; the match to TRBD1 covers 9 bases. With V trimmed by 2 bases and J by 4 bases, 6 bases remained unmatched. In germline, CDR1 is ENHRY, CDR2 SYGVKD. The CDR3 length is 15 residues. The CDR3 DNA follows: TGTGCCATCAGTGAGGACTGGACAGGGGAATACGAGCAGTACTTC. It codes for CAISEDWTGEYEQYF.

This chain's CDR3 is CASSLDEVGLAGGGEQFF. The CDR3, as DNA: TGTGCCAGCAGCTTAGATGAGGTGGGACTAGCTGGGGGAGGTGAGCAGTTCTTC. The chain joins TRBV11-3 to TRBJ2-1; TRBD2 matches at 9 bases. Germline V CDR1 and CDR2: SGHNT, YENEEA. The CDR3 loop spans 18 amino acids. Trimming took 0 bases from V and 9 from J; bases not matched to a gene: 15.

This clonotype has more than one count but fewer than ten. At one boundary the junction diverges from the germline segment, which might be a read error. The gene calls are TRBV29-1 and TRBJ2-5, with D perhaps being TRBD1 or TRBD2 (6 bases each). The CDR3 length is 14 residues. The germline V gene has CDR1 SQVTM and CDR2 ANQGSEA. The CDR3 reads CSAGNGGPMETQYF. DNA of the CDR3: TGCAGCGCCGGGAATGGGGGGCCGATGGAGACCCAGTATTTC.

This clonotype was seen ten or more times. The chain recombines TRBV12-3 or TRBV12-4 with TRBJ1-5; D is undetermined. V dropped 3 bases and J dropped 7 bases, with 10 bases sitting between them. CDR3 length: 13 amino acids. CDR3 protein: CASSLAGGQPQHF. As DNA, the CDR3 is TGTGCCAGCAGTTTGGCAGGTGGCCAGCCCCAGCATTTT.

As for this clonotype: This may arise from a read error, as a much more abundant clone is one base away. The CDR3 loop reads CASIDYEQYF. CDR3 nucleotides: TGTGCCAGCATAGACTACGAGCAGTACTTC. The genes are TRBV6-6 and TRBJ2-7; D uncertain. Trimming cost V 7 bases and J 3 bases, with 4 bases left between them. The CDR3 runs to 10 residues. Germline V gene sequence: CDR1 MNHNY, CDR2 SVGAGI (reference sequence).

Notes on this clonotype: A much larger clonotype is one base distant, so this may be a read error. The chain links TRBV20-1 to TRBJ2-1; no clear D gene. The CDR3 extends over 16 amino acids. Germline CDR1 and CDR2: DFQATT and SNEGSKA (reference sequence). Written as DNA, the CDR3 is TGCAGTGTTAGAGATCTGACTCGCCCGGGTTACAATGAGCAGTTCTTC. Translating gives CSVRDLTRPGYNEQFF.

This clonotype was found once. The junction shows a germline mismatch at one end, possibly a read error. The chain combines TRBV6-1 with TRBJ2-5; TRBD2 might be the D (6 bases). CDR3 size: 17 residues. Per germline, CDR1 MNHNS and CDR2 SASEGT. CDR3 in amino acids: CVSSDSPWTKMSDTQYF. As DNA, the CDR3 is TGTGTCAGCAGTGACAGTCCCTGGACTAAAATGTCTGATACCCAGTACTTC.

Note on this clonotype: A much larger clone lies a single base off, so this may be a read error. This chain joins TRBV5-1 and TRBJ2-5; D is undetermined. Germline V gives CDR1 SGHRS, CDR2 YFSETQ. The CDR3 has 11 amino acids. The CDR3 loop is CTSSFQETQYF. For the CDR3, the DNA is TGCACCAGCAGCTTCCAAGAGACCCAGTACTTC.

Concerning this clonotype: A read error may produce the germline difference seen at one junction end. The CDR3 sequence is CSETSDTDTHYF. DNA of the CDR3: TGCAGCGAAACATCAGACACAGATACGCACTATTTT. The V gene is TRBV29-1, the J gene TRBJ2-3; D unclear. CDR1 and CDR2 from the germline V gene are SQVTM and ANQGSEA. The CDR3 length is 12 residues.

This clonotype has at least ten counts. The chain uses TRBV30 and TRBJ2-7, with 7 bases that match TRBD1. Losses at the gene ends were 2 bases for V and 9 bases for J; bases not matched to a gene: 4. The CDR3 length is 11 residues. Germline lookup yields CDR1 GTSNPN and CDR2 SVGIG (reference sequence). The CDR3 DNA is TGTGCCTGGAGTATAGGGGACAGGCAGTACGTC. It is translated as CAWSIGDRQYV.

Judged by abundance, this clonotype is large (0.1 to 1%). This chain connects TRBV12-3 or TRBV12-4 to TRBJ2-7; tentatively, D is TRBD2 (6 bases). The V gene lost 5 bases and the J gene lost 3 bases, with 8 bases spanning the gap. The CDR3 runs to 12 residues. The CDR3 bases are TGTGCCAGCAGTAGGGACTTCTACGAGCAGTACTTC. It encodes CASSRDFYEQYF.

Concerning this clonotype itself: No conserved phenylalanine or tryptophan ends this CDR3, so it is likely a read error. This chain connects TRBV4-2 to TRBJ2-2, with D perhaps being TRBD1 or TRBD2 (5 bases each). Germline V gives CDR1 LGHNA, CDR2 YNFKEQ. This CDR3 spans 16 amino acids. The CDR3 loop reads CASSQDLRANTRELFI. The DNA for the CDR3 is TGTGCCAGCAGCCAAGATCTCAGGGCGAACACCCGGGAACTGTTTATT.

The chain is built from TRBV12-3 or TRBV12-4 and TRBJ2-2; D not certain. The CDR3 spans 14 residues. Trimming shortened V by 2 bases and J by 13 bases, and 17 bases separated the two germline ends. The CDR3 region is CASSLFRSTWVLFF. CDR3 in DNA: TGTGCCAGCAGTTTATTTAGAAGCACCTGGGTGCTGTTTTTT.

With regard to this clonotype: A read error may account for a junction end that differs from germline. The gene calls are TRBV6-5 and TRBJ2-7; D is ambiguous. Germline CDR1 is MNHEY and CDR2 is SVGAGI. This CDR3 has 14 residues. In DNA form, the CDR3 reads TGTGCTAGCAATTCCCCCCGGGTAGGCTACGAGCAGTACTTC. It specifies CASNSPRVGYEQYF.

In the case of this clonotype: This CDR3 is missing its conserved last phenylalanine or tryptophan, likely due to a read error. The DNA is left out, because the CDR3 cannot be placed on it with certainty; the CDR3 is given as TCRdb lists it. The CDR3 protein is CASSPKLAGGQYEQSL. This sequence joins TRBV11-2 and TRBJ2-1; the DNA was not compared with TRBD2, the D call given in the table. Per the germline V gene, CDR1 is SGHAT and CDR2 is FQNNGV. Both ends counted, the CDR3 spans 16 residues.

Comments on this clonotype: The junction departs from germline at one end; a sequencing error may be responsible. CDR3 DNA: TGTGCCAGCAGACAAGCCCCTACCTCTGGGTCCTACATTGAGCAGTTCTTT. It translates to CASRQAPTSGSYIEQFF. The J gene is TRBJ2-1, the V gene TRBV4-2; no reliable D call. Germline V lookup: CDR1 LGHNA, CDR2 YNFKEQ. There are 17 residues in the CDR3.

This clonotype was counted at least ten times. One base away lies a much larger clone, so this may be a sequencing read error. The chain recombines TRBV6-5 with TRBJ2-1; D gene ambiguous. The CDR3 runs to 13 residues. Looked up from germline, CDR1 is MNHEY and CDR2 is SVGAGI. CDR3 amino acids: CASSRSGYNEQSF. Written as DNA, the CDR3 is TGTGCCAGCAGCCGCTCCGGGTACAATGAGCAGTCCTTC.

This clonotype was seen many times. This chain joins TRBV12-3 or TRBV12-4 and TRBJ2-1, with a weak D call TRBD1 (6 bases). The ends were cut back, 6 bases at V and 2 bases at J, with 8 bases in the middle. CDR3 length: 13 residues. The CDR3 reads CASRQGTYNEQFF. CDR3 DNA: TGTGCCAGCAGACAGGGAACCTACAATGAGCAGTTCTTC.

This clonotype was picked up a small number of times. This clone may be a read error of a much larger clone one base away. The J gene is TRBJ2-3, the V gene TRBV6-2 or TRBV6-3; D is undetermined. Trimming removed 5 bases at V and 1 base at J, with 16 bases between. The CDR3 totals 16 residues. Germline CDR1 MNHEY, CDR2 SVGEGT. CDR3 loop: CASSLRVLTGTDTQYF. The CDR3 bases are TGTGCCAGCAGTCTCCGGGTACTAACAGGCACAGATACGCAGTATTTT.

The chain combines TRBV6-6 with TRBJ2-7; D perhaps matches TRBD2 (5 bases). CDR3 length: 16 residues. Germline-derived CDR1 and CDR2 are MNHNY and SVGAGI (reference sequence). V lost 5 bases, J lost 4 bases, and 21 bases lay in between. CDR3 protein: CASSDGGTFPLYEQYV. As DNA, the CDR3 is TGTGCCAGCAGTGACGGAGGTACCTTCCCACTTTACGAGCAGTACGTC.

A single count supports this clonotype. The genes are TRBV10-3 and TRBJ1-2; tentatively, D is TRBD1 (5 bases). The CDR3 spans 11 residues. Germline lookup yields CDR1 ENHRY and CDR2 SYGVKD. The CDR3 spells CISGTDQSYTF. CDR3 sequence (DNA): TGTATCAGCGGGACGGATCAAAGCTACACCTTC.